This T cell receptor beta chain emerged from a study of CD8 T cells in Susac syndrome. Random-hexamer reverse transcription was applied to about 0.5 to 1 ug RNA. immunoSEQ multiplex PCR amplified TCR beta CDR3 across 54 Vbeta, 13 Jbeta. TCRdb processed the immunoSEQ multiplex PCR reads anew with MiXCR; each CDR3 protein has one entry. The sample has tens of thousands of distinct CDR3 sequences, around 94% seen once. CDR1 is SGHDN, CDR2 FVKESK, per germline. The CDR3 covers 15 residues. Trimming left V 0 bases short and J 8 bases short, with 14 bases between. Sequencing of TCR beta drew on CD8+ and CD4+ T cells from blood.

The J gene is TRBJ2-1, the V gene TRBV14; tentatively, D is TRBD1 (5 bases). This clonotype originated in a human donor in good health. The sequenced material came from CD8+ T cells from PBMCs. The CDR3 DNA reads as TGTGCCAGCAGCCAAGACTGGGGCACTGAACATGAGCAGTTCTTC. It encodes CASSQDWGTEHEQFF.